What follows are 14 T cell receptor beta chains derived from one specimen sequenced in a study of regulatory dendritic cells for organ transplantation (TCRdb year 2017). Library method: the immunoSEQ multiplex PCR assay. TCRdb limited this immuneACCESS table to in-frame rearrangements with V and J called. A share of clones is missing; checked studies link under half to unresolved V genes, and the rest is unexplained. The sample table holds 25,000 to 30,000 clones, of which under 90% were seen once. The ten largest make up approximately 0.39% of the sample. Sequencing was performed on naive CD8+ T cells from blood. In the paper's terms, the cell subset or site label means: CD45RA+ naive T cells. These receptor sequences come from a human donor in good health.

This chain joins TRBV6-5 and TRBJ1-2, with 10 bases fitting TRBD1. The CDR3 has 14 amino acids. The V gene end was trimmed by 2 bases and the J gene end by 4 bases; junction bases not matched to a gene: 1. CDR1 and CDR2 (germline): MNHEY, SVGAGI. The CDR3 region has the DNA TGTGCCAGCAGTTACGGGACAGGGGTCTATGGCTACACCTTC. This sequence encodes CASSYGTGVYGYTF.

The rearrangement joins TRBV10-2 to TRBJ2-7; D may be TRBD2 (6 bases). Trimming shortened V by 5 bases and J by 1 base, and 9 bases separated the two germline ends. The germline CDR1 and CDR2 sequences are WSHSY and SAAADI. CDR3 length: 13 residues. CDR3 coding DNA: TGCGCCAGCAGTACTAGCCTTTCCTACGAGCAGTACTTC. Translated, it gives CASSTSLSYEQYF.

This chain links TRBV5-4 with TRBJ2-5; 7 nucleotides align to TRBD1. Germline V gives CDR1 SGHNT, CDR2 YYREEE (reference sequence). The trim removed 4 bases at V and 3 bases at J, leaving 3 bases unmatched. The CDR3 sequence is 13 residues long. CDR3 in DNA: TGTGCCAGCAGCCCCGACAGGGAAGAGACCCAGTACTTC. The encoded protein is CASSPDREETQYF.

This chain connects TRBV9 to TRBJ2-3; TRBD1 matches at 10 bases. V lost 0 bases and J lost 2; bases outside the gene matches: 3. CDR3 length: 16 residues. Germline-derived CDR1 and CDR2 are SGDLS and YYNGEE. The CDR3 DNA follows: TGTGCCAGCAGCGTAGTGGGACAGGGGTACACAGATACGCAGTATTTT. Translating gives CASSVVGQGYTDTQYF.

This chain joins TRBV2 and TRBJ2-1; 7 bases are a match to TRBD2. Germline V CDR1 and CDR2: SNHLY, FYNNEI. The CDR3 sequence is 15 residues long. With V trimmed by 7 bases and J by 3 bases, 9 bases remained unmatched. DNA of the CDR3: TGTGCCAGCACCCCCGACGGCGGGAGCTACAATGAGCAGTTCTTC. Amino acids: CASTPDGGSYNEQFF.

This clone was observed a single time. The chain recombines TRBV6-5 with TRBJ2-7; 10 bases are a match to TRBD1. J was trimmed by 3 bases and V by 4 bases; bases with no gene match: 3. Germline loops: CDR1 MNHEY, CDR2 SVGAGI. The CDR3 totals 14 residues. CDR3 sequence reads: CASSFGTGDYEQYF. CDR3 sequence (DNA): TGTGCCAGCAGTTTTGGGACAGGGGACTACGAGCAGTACTTC.

J is TRBJ2-2 and V is TRBV7-6; D not resolved. Germline V gives CDR1 SGHVS, CDR2 FNYEAQ. Trimming stripped 0 bases from V and 7 bases from J, with 9 bases between. CDR3 length: 14 amino acids. The CDR3 loop is CASSLARLSGELFF. For the CDR3, the DNA is TGTGCCAGCAGCTTAGCAAGACTCAGCGGGGAGCTGTTTTTT.

The rearrangement joins TRBV6-1 to TRBJ2-7, with 8 bases lining up with TRBD2. This CDR3 is built from 15 residues. Germline V gene sequence: CDR1 MNHNS, CDR2 SASEGT. J was trimmed by 2 bases and V by 1 base; bases with no gene match: 4. CDR3 DNA sequence: TGTGCCAGCAGTGAAGTTCGGGGGGGCACCTACGAGCAGTACTTC. It specifies CASSEVRGGTYEQYF.

This chain connects TRBV7-6 to TRBJ1-4; no clear D. CDR3 length: 12 residues. The germline V and J ends were trimmed by 9 bases and 8 bases, with 13 bases remaining between them. The germline gives CDR1 SGHVS, CDR2 FNYEAQ. In nucleotides, the CDR3 is TGTGCCAGTGCGAGGAATGGGGAAAAACTGTTTTTT. Protein: CASARNGEKLFF.

The chain recombines TRBV10-3 with TRBJ2-7; D is perhaps TRBD1 (5 bases). The germline CDR1 and CDR2 sequences are ENHRY and SYGVKD. The CDR3 length is 14 residues. V was shortened by 0 bases and J by 2 bases, with 8 bases between the two germline ends. CDR3 DNA sequence: TGTGCCATCAGTGAGTCGACAGCAACCTACGAGCAGTACTTC. It is translated as CAISESTATYEQYF.

J is TRBJ2-6 and V is TRBV2; D is unclear. This CDR3 is built from 16 residues. Trimming removed 5 bases at V and 1 base at J, with 12 bases between. The germline gives CDR1 SNHLY, CDR2 FYNNEI. CDR3 nucleotide sequence: TGTGCCAGCAGTCCCAGGTTAGGATCTGGGGCCAACGTCCTGACTTTC. Protein product: CASSPRLGSGANVLTF.

The chain has TRBV29-1 and TRBJ1-5; the match to TRBD1 covers 10 bases. V dropped 5 bases and J dropped 2; count of bases not matched to a gene: 9. In germline, CDR1 is SQVTM, CDR2 ANQGSEA. This CDR3 contains 16 residues. The CDR3 DNA is TGCAGCGTTCGGACAGGGGGGGGAAATGGCAATCAGCCCCAGCATTTT. Amino acids: CSVRTGGGNGNQPQHF.

The chain combines TRBV13 with TRBJ2-1, with TRBD2 matching 7 bases. V dropped 1 base and J dropped 8; count of bases not matched to a gene: 8. CDR1 and CDR2 from the germline V gene are PRHDT and FYEKMQ (reference sequence). This CDR3 comprises 15 residues. The CDR3 loop is CASSLAGGGLDEQFF. The DNA for the CDR3 is TGTGCCAGCAGCTTAGCCGGCGGGGGTTTGGATGAGCAGTTCTTC. Full variable domain (rest looked up from reference TRBV13 and TRBJ2-1): AAGVIQSPRHLIKEKRETATLKCYPIPRHDTVYWYQQGPGQDPQFLISFYEKMQSDKGSIPDRFSAQQFSDYHSELNMSSLELGDSALYFCASSLAGGGLDEQFFGPGTRLTVL.

The gene calls are TRBV27 and TRBJ1-3, with D possibly TRBD1 on 5 matching bases. This CDR3 has 14 residues. The germline V gene has CDR1 MNHEY and CDR2 SMNVEV (reference sequence). Trimming stripped 0 bases from V and 2 bases from J, with 5 bases between. The CDR3 DNA follows: TGTGCCAGCAGTTTATCAGGGGCTGGAAACACCATATATTTT. This gives the protein CASSLSGAGNTIYF.